This T cell receptor (beta chain) was identified in a study of cytomegalovirus exposure and HLA in healthy donors. The V gene's germline CDR1 is LNHDA and CDR2 SQIVND (reference sequence). V was shortened by 1 base and J by 5 bases, with 15 bases between the two germline ends. The CDR3 totals 16 residues. About this clone: The antigen remains undetermined.

Study-wide findings and caveats: Roughly uniform sequencing depth across donors was assumed, possibly incorrectly. Most TCR sequences were uncommon, yet certain public TCRs appeared in many donors. TCR beta sequences reportedly predicted the HLA-A and HLA-B alleles of most subjects accurately.

The primer mix had 60 Vbeta and 13 Jbeta primers. Using immunoSEQ multiplex PCR, the repertoire was profiled, and TCRdb retains in-frame clones only, with some absent. The sample lists 150,000 to 180,000 clones, 75% to 85% occurring once. V is TRBV19 and J is TRBJ2-1; possibly TRBD1 for D (6 bases). The TCR comes from a young man in good health and CMV-seropositive. Sequencing used PBMCs. CDR3 nucleotide sequence: TGTGCCAGTAGTATAGGAGGGGGAATGGACAACAATGAGCAGTTCTTC. This gives the protein CASSIGGGMDNNEQFF.